One T cell receptor beta chain is described in this entry. This entry belongs to a study of blood T cell repertoires in COVID-19. Study-wide context: Whether acute or convalescent, the COVID-19 samples came from the United States, Italy and Spain. Nucleic acid was either cDNA or gDNA, and it came from T cells, B-cell-depleted T cells, or PBMCs.

The germline V gene encodes CDR1 SGHDT and CDR2 YYEEEE. The CDR3 totals 17 residues. Trimming left V 0 bases short and J 4 bases short, with 19 bases between. In the original workflow: Nucleated cell number was recorded as an estimate derived from reference gene primer amplification. The protocol was immunoSEQ multiplex PCR, while the TCRdb copy is restricted to in-frame clones and leaves out a portion. V and J calls and clone size are those listed in that table; D and trimming were worked out from the DNA. The sample lists 150,000 to 180,000 clones; about 90% were seen once. The chain joins TRBV5-6 to TRBJ1-2; D possibly corresponds to TRBD1 (5 bases). The sequenced sample consisted of peripheral blood. This clonotype originated in a man in his fifties or sixties with acute or convalescent COVID-19. The CDR3 sequence is CASSLVGEGRQSYGYTF. CDR3 in DNA: TGTGCCAGCAGCTTGGTGGGAGAGGGGAGGCAATCCTATGGCTACACCTTC.